Sequencing of this T cell receptor beta chain was carried out in a study of PD-L1 blockade in urothelial cancer. Study details: Patients took up atezolizumab around 2014 at 1,200 mg intravenously every 3 weeks. Patients had been given 0 to 3 earlier chemotherapy regimens.

J was trimmed by 5 bases and V by 0 bases; bases with no gene match: 17. The CDR3 runs to 20 residues. From germline, CDR1 is SGDLS and CDR2 YYNGEE. Here immunoSEQ multiplex PCR was the method, and the copy in TCRdb shows in-frame clones only, minus some. The table records 35,000 to 50,000 clones, roughly four fifths of them present only once. Urothelial carcinoma, locally advanced or metastatic, affected the patients. The V gene is TRBV9, the J gene TRBJ2-1, with 10 positions matching TRBD2. This TCR was recovered from a man between 70 and 80 years old with urothelial cancer. The sequences come from PBMCs, collected around atezolizumab (anti-PD-L1) treatment. The CDR3 DNA reads as TGTGCCAGCAGCGTAGGTCGAACAGGGCCAGGGACTAGCGTAGACAATGAGCAGTTCTTC. This gives the protein CASSVGRTGPGTSVDNEQFF.